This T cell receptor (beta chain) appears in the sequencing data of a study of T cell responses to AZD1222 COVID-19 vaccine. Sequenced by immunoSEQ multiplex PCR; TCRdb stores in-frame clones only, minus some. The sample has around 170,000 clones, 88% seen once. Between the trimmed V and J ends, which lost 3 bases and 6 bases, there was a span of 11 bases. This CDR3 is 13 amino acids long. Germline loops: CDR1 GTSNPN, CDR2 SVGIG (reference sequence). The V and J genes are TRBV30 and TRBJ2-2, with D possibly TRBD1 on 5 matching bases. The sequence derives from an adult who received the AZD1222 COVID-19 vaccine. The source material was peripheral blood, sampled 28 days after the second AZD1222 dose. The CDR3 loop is CAWSFRAAGELFF. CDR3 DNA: TGTGCCTGGAGCTTCAGGGCTGCCGGGGAGCTGTTTTTT.